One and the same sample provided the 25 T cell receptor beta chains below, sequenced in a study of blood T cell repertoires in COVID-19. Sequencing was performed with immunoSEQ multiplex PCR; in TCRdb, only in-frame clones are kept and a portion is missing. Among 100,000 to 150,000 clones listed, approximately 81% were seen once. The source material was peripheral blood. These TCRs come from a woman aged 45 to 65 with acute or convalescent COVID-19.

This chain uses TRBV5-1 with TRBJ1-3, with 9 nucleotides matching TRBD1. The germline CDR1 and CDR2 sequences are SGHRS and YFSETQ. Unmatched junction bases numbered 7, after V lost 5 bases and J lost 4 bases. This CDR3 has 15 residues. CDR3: CASRSTGTGGNTIYF. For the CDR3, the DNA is TGCGCCAGCAGATCGACCGGGACAGGGGGAAACACCATATATTTT.

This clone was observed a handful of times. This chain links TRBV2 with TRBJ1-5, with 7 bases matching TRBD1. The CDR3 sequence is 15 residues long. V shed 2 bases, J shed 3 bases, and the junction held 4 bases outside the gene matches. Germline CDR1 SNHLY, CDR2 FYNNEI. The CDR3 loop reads CASSESRGSNQPQHF. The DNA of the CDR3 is TGTGCCAGCAGTGAATCCAGGGGGTCCAATCAGCCCCAGCATTTT.

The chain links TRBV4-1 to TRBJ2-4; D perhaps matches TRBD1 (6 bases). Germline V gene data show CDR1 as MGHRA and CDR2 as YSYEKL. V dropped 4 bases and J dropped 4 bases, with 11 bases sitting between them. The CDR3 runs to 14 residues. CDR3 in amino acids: CASSPGEWKNIQYF. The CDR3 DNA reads TGCGCCAGCAGCCCAGGGGAGTGGAAAAACATTCAGTACTTC.

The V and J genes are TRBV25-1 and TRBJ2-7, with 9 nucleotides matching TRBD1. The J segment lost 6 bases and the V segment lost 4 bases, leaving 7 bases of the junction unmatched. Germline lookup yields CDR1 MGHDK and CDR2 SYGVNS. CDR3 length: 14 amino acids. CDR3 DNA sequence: TGTGCCAGCAGTGCGCGCCGGGACAGGGCCGAGCAGTACTTC. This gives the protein CASSARRDRAEQYF.

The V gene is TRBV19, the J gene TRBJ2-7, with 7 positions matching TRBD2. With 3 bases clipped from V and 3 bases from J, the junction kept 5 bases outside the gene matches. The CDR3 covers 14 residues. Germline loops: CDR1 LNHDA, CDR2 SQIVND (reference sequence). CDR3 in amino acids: CASSIQAGSYEQYF. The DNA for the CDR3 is TGTGCCAGTAGTATCCAAGCGGGGAGCTACGAGCAGTACTTC.

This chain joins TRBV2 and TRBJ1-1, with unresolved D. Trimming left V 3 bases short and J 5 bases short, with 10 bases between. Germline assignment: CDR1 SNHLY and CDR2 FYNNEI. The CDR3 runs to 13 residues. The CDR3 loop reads CASSDREGTEAFF. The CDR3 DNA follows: TGTGCCAGCAGTGATAGGGAGGGTACTGAAGCTTTCTTT.

CDR3 nucleotides: TGTGCCAGCAGTGAGGCAGGGGATGAAAACACCATATATTTT. Amino acids: CASSEAGDENTIYF. V gene TRBV2 combines with J gene TRBJ1-3; TRBD1 is a possible D gene (6 bases). This CDR3 is 14 amino acids long. Germline V gene lookup returns CDR1 SNHLY and CDR2 FYNNEI. Deletions cut 3 bases from V and 6 bases from J, with 12 bases between.

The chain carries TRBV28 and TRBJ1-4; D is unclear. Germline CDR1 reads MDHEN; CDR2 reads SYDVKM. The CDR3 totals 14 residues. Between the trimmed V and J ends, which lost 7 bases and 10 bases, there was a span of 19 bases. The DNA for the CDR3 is TGTGCCAGCACCCAGACCGGGTCCCTTGGAAAACTGTTTTTT. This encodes CASTQTGSLGKLFF. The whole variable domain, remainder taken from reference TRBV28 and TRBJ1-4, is DVKVTQSSRYLVKRTGEKVFLECVQDMDHENMFWYRQDPGLGLRLIYFSYDVKMKEKGDIPEGYSVSREKKERFSLILESASTNQTSMYLCASTQTGSLGKLFFGSGTQLSVL.

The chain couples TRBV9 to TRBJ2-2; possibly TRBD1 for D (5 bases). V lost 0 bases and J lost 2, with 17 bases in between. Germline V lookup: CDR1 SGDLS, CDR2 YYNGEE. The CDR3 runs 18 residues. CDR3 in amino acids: CASSVALGPARNTGELFF. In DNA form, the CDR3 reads TGTGCCAGCAGCGTAGCTCTGGGGCCGGCCAGAAACACCGGGGAGCTGTTTTTT.

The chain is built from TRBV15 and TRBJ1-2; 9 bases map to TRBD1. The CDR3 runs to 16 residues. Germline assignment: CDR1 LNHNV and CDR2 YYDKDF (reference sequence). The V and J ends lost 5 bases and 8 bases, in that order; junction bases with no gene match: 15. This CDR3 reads CATSPGRDRVMLGYTF. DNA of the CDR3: TGTGCCACCAGCCCCGGGCGGGACAGGGTGATGTTAGGCTACACCTTC.

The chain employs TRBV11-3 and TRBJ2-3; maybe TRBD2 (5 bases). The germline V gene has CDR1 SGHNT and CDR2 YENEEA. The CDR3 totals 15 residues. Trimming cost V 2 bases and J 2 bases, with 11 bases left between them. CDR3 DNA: TGTGCCAGCAGCTTAAGGGCGGGCCCCACAGATACGCAGTATTTT. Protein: CASSLRAGPTDTQYF.

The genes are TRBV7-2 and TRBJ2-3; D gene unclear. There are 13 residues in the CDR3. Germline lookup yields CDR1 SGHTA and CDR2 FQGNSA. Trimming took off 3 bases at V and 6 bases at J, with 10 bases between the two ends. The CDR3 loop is CASSFRTGDTQYF. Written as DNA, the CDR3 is TGTGCCAGCAGCTTCCGAACCGGGGATACGCAGTATTTT.

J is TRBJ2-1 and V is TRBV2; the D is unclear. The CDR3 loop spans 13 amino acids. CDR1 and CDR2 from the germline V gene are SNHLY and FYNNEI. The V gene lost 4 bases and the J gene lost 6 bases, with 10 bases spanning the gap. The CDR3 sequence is CASSALGPNEQFF. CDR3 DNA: TGTGCCAGCAGTGCACTCGGTCCCAATGAGCAGTTCTTC.

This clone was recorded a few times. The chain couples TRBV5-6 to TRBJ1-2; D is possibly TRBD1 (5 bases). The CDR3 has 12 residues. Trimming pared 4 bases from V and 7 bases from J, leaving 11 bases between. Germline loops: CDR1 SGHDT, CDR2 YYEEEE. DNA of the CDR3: TGTGCCAGCAGCGGCTCAGGGTTTGGCTACACCTTC. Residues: CASSGSGFGYTF.

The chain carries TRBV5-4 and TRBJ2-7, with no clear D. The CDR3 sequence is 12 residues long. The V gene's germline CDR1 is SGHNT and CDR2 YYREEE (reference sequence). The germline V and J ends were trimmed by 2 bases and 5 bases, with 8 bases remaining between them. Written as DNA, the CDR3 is TGTGCCAGCAGCTTTTCGAGAAACGAGCAGTACTTC. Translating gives CASSFSRNEQYF.

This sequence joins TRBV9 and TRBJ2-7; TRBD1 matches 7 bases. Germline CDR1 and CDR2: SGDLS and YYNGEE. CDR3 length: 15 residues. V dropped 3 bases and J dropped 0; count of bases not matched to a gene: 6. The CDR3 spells CASSGRDSASYEQYF. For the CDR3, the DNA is TGTGCCAGCAGCGGAAGGGACAGCGCCTCCTACGAGCAGTACTTC. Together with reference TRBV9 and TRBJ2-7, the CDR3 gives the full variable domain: DSGVTQTPKHLITATGQRVTLRCSPRSGDLSVYWYQQSLDQGLQFLIQYYNGEERAKGNILERFSAQQFPDLHSELNLSSLELGDSALYFCASSGRDSASYEQYFGPGTRLTVT.

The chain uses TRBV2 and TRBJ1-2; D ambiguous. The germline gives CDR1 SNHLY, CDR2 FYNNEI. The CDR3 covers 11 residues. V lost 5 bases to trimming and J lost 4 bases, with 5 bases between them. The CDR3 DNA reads TGTGCCAGCAGTCGGGGCTATGGCTACACCTTC. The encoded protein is CASSRGYGYTF.

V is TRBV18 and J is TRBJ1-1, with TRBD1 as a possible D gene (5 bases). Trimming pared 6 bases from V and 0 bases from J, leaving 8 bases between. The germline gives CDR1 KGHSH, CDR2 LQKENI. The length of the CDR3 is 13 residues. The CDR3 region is CASSGGVNTEAFF. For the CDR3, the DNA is TGTGCCAGCTCTGGGGGGGTGAACACTGAAGCTTTCTTT.

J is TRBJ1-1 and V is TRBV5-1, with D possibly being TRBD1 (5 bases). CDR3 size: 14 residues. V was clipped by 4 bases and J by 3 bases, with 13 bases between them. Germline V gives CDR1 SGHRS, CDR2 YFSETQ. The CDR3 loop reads CASSQLGVYTEAFF. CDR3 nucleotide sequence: TGCGCCAGCAGCCAGCTAGGGGTCTACACTGAAGCTTTCTTT.

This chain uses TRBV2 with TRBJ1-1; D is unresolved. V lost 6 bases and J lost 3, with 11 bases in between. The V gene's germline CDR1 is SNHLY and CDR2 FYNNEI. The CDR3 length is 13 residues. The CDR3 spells CASRGEPDTEAFF. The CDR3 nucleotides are TGTGCCAGCAGGGGAGAACCGGACACTGAAGCTTTCTTT.

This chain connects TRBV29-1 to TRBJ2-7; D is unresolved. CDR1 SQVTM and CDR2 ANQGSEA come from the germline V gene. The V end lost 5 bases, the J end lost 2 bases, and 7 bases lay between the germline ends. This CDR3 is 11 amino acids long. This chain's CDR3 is CSVLGTYEQYF. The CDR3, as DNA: TGCAGCGTTCTGGGCACCTACGAGCAGTACTTC.

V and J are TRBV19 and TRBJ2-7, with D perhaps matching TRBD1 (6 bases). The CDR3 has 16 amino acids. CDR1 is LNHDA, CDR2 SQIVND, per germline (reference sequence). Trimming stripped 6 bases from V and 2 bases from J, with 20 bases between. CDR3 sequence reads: CASRYKNRVLTYEQYF. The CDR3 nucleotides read TGTGCCAGTAGATACAAGAACAGGGTTTTGACCTACGAGCAGTACTTC. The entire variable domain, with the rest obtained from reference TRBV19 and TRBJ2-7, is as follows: DGGITQSPKYLFRKEGQNVTLSCEQNLNHDAMYWYRQDPGQGLRLIYYSQIVNDFQKGDIAEGYSVSREKKESFPLTVTSAQKNPTAFYLCASRYKNRVLTYEQYFGPGTRLTVT.

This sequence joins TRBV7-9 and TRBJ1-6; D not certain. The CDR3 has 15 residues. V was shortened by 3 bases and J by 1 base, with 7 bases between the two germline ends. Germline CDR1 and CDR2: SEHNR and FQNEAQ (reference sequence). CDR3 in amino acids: CASSFDGSYNSPLHF. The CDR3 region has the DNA TGTGCCAGCAGCTTTGACGGGTCCTATAATTCACCCCTCCACTTT.

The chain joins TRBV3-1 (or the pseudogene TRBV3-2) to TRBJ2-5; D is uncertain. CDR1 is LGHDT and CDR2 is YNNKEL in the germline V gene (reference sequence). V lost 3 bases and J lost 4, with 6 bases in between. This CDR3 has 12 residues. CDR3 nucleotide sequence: TGTGCCAGCAGCCATGTCGGAGAGACCCAGTACTTC. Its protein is CASSHVGETQYF.

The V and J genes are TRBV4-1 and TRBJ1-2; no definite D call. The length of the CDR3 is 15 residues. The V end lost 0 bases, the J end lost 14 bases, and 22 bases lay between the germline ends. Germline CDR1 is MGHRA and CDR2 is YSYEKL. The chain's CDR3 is CASSQDVKDSYDRTF. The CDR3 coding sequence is TGCGCCAGCAGCCAAGACGTAAAGGACTCCTATGATAGGACCTTC.